The 27 T cell receptor beta chains below come from one sample, sequenced in a study of radiation and T cells in renal cell carcinoma. TCRdb's table, derived via immunoSEQ multiplex PCR, lists solely in-frame clones and lacks some. The sample holds around 170,000 clones; 88% are singletons and the top ten take approximately 11%. Noted time point: blood 4 weeks post-SBRT, at nephrectomy. This sample's treatment: 15 Gy SBRT to primary tumor, nephrectomy 4 weeks later. The specimen comprised blood, sampled from a patient whose treatment included radiotherapy and nephrectomy. Source of these receptors: a woman aged 50 to 60 with renal cell carcinoma.

Comment on this clone: An end of the junction does not agree with germline; a read error may underlie this. The chain recombines TRBV11-2 with TRBJ1-2; D is perhaps TRBD1 (6 bases). This CDR3 region has 13 residues. Per germline, CDR1 SGHAT and CDR2 FQNNGV. CDR3 protein: CASSPGTSGVLRF. Written as DNA, the CDR3 is TGTGCCAGCAGCCCTGGGACAAGTGGGGTACTCCGCTTC.

This clone was detected once. The chain couples TRBV7-9 to TRBJ1-1; D unresolved. Germline V gene lookup returns CDR1 SEHNR and CDR2 FQNEAQ (reference sequence). V lost 8 bases, J lost 1 base, and 11 bases lay in between. The CDR3 is 13 residues long. CDR3 DNA sequence: TGTGCCAGCCTCCAAACCGGGAACACTGAAGCTTTCTTT. Protein: CASLQTGNTEAFF.

This clone was counted only a few times. The rearrangement uses TRBV5-1 and TRBJ1-1, with TRBD1 matching over 10 bases. CDR1 and CDR2 from the germline V gene are SGHRS and YFSETQ. The CDR3 loop spans 16 amino acids. V trimming: 0 bases; J trimming: 2 bases; junction bases outside the gene matches: 4. This CDR3 reads CASSLDGQGVNTEAFF. For the CDR3, the DNA is TGCGCCAGCAGCTTGGACGGACAGGGGGTTAACACTGAAGCTTTCTTT.

The chain joins TRBV5-1 to TRBJ1-1; D uncertain. Germline CDR1 is SGHRS and CDR2 is YFSETQ. V lost 4 bases and J 1 base, leaving 11 bases between the germline ends. The CDR3 has 14 residues. The CDR3 DNA sequence: TGCGCCAGCAGCCTTGGACGGCAGAACACTGAAGCTTTCTTT. Translated, it gives CASSLGRQNTEAFF.

The chain links TRBV11-2 to TRBJ2-1, with TRBD1 matching 7 bases. The CDR3 extends over 15 amino acids. Unmatched junction bases numbered 3, after V lost 0 bases and J lost 4 bases. The germline CDR1 and CDR2 sequences are SGHAT and FQNNGV. The CDR3 loop is CASSLEGQIYNEQFF. The CDR3 DNA follows: TGTGCCAGCAGCTTAGAGGGACAGATATACAATGAGCAGTTCTTC.

The CDR3 region is CASSSGQGGTDTQYF. The CDR3 DNA sequence: TGTGCCAGCAGCTCCGGACAGGGAGGCACAGATACGCAGTATTTT. The gene calls are TRBV5-8 and TRBJ2-3, with TRBD1 matching over 8 bases. With V trimmed by 3 bases and J by 1 base, 4 bases remained unmatched. CDR1 SGHTS and CDR2 YDEGEE come from the germline V gene. The CDR3 extends over 15 amino acids.

This clone was observed once. The chain uses TRBV7-9 and TRBJ2-7, with 9 bases lining up with TRBD1. The CDR3 spans 16 residues. Per the germline V gene, CDR1 is SEHNR and CDR2 is FQNEAQ (reference sequence). V lost 0 bases, J lost 4 bases, and 7 bases stayed unmatched. CDR3 protein: CASSLAQQGAWYEQYF. The CDR3 bases are TGTGCCAGCAGCTTAGCGCAACAGGGGGCTTGGTACGAGCAGTACTTC.

The table lists this clone with a count of one. The chain recombines TRBV5-4 with TRBJ2-3; tentatively, D is TRBD2 (6 bases). This CDR3 spans 17 amino acids. V gave up 5 bases and J gave up 0 bases, with 19 bases separating them. Germline V CDR1 and CDR2: SGHNT, YYREEE (reference sequence). The CDR3 spells CASRQSTGTRSTDTQYF. The CDR3 DNA sequence: TGTGCCAGCAGGCAATCTACCGGGACTCGTAGCACAGATACGCAGTATTTT.

The chain joins TRBV23-1 to TRBJ2-2; D gene uncertain. TRBV23-1 qualifies as an ORF whose function is uncertain. Trimming pared 3 bases from V and 3 bases from J, leaving 14 bases between. The CDR3 has 16 residues. CDR3 protein: CASSQSRRGYTGELFF. The DNA of the CDR3 is TGCGCCAGCAGTCAGTCCCGACGCGGTTACACCGGGGAGCTGTTTTTT.

This clone has only one observation. Other DNA sequences of this sample code for an identical CDR3. V gene TRBV9 combines with J gene TRBJ2-1; the D gene is possibly TRBD1 (5 bases). Germline CDR1 SGDLS, CDR2 YYNGEE. Trimming took 0 bases from V and 0 from J, leaving 10 bases between them. CDR3 length: 16 residues. CDR3: CASSVGGSSSYNEQFF. Written as DNA, the CDR3 is TGTGCCAGCAGCGTAGGGGGCTCGAGCTCCTACAATGAGCAGTTCTTC.

A single count supports this clone. This chain connects TRBV7-8 to TRBJ2-5; D tentatively fits TRBD1 or TRBD2 (5 bases each). From germline, CDR1 is SGHVS and CDR2 FQNEAQ. This CDR3 is 15 amino acids long. The V gene lost 7 bases and the J gene lost 0 bases, with 15 bases spanning the gap. The CDR3 is CASKRGRTYQETQYF. CDR3 DNA: TGTGCCAGCAAACGGGGACGGACGTACCAAGAGACCCAGTACTTC.

With regard to this clone: Different DNA sequences within this sample yield the same CDR3. This chain uses TRBV2 with TRBJ2-7, with D tentatively TRBD1 or TRBD2 (5 bases each). Per germline, CDR1 SNHLY and CDR2 FYNNEI. V lost 6 bases to trimming and J lost 10 bases, with 13 bases between them. The CDR3 covers 11 residues. In DNA form, the CDR3 reads TGTGCCAGCAGGGGGACCGGCGAACAGTACTTC. This translates into CASRGTGEQYF.

The CDR3 nucleotides read TGTGCCAGCTCCCTATACCAGGGAGAGACCCAGTACTTC. Translating it yields CASSLYQGETQYF. The chain has TRBV18 and TRBJ2-5, with a possible D match to TRBD1 (5 bases). This CDR3 has 13 amino acids. Trimming removed 6 bases from V and 4 bases from J, with 12 bases in between. Looked up from germline, CDR1 is KGHSH and CDR2 is LQKENI.

This chain uses TRBV5-1 with TRBJ2-1; tentatively, D is TRBD2 (6 bases). This CDR3 has 15 residues. The germline V gene has CDR1 SGHRS and CDR2 YFSETQ. Trimming left V 3 bases short and J 2 bases short, with 12 bases between. The CDR3 sequence: CASSYLGRPYNEQFF. The CDR3 DNA reads TGCGCCAGCAGCTATCTTGGGAGGCCCTACAATGAGCAGTTCTTC.

The V gene is TRBV5-1, the J gene TRBJ2-5; 13 positions agree with TRBD2. In germline, CDR1 is SGHRS, CDR2 YFSETQ. The CDR3 covers 16 residues. With V trimmed by 4 bases and J by 5 bases, 8 bases remained unmatched. CDR3 coding DNA: TGCGCCAGCAGCCTAACTAGCGGGGGGGCCCCCGAGACCCAGTACTTC. It yields the protein CASSLTSGGAPETQYF.

Written as DNA, the CDR3 is TGCAGCGGGTCCAGGGGCCTGAACACTGAAGCTTTCTTT. The encoded protein is CSGSRGLNTEAFF. The chain joins TRBV29-1 to TRBJ1-1, with a tentative D call TRBD1 (6 bases). Trimming pared 7 bases from V and 0 bases from J, leaving 12 bases between. Germline V gene lookup returns CDR1 SQVTM and CDR2 ANQGSEA. The CDR3 is made up of 13 amino acids.

This clone was detected once. The V gene is TRBV9, the J gene TRBJ2-5, with D uncertain. V lost 0 bases and J lost 7, with 13 bases in between. The CDR3 spans 14 residues. Looked up from germline, CDR1 is SGDLS and CDR2 is YYNGEE. The CDR3 nucleotides are TGTGCCAGCAGCGTAGGACCCGAAGCAGGGACCCAGTACTTC. Translated, it gives CASSVGPEAGTQYF.

Concerning this clone itself: One end of the junction is discordant with germline, which a read error may explain. V and J are TRBV7-6 and TRBJ2-7, with D tentatively TRBD1 (7 bases). From germline, CDR1 is SGHVS and CDR2 FNYEAQ. The CDR3 consists of 13 residues. The CDR3 region is CASSSGPQGTSHF. The CDR3 DNA follows: TGTGCCAGCAGCTCAGGTCCACAGGGGACTTCGCACTTC.

This chain links TRBV6-6 with TRBJ1-1; the D is unclear. CDR3 size: 15 residues. Trimming left V 5 bases short and J 0 bases short, with 13 bases between. Germline V gene lookup returns CDR1 MNHNY and CDR2 SVGAGI (reference sequence). CDR3 sequence: CASSLPGRLNTEAFF. CDR3 nucleotide sequence: TGTGCCAGCAGTCTCCCCGGCAGGTTGAACACTGAAGCTTTCTTT.

The gene calls are TRBV30 and TRBJ2-5, with D tentatively TRBD2 (5 bases). In germline, CDR1 is GTSNPN, CDR2 SVGIG (reference sequence). This CDR3 has 12 residues. V lost 0 bases and J 7 bases, leaving 9 bases between the germline ends. DNA of the CDR3: TGTGCCTGGAGTGTACTAGACGGGACCCAGTACTTC. It is translated as CAWSVLDGTQYF.

The J gene is TRBJ2-2, the V gene TRBV5-1, with D perhaps assigned TRBD1 or TRBD2 (6 bases each). Germline CDR1 is SGHRS and CDR2 is YFSETQ. The CDR3 extends over 15 amino acids. V was trimmed by 1 base and J by 1 base, leaving 8 bases between them. The CDR3 DNA reads TGCGCCAGCAGCTTGCGGGGGCAGAACACCGGGGAGCTGTTTTTT. Amino acids: CASSLRGQNTGELFF.

This clone appeared a single time. This rearrangement joins TRBV6-1 to TRBJ2-5, with 8 bases that match TRBD2. V was pared by 4 bases and J by 7 bases, with 5 bases of the junction left unmatched. The CDR3 has 13 amino acids. Germline V gene sequence: CDR1 MNHNS, CDR2 SASEGT. The CDR3 DNA reads TGTGCCAGCAGTGCCCCCGGGGGGGGGACCCAGTACTTC. This codes for CASSAPGGGTQYF.

The V gene is TRBV19, the J gene TRBJ1-1; D is possibly TRBD1 (6 bases). Trimming left V 3 bases short and J 4 bases short, with 15 bases between. The V gene's germline CDR1 is LNHDA and CDR2 SQIVND (reference sequence). The CDR3 loop spans 15 amino acids. The CDR3 sequence: CASSIEGEVFTEAFF. The CDR3, as DNA: TGTGCCAGTAGTATCGAGGGGGAGGTATTCACTGAAGCTTTCTTT.

The gene calls are TRBV6-1 and TRBJ1-4; TRBD1 might be the D (6 bases). V was shortened by 4 bases and J by 3 bases, with 12 bases between the two germline ends. The germline V gene has CDR1 MNHNS and CDR2 SASEGT. The CDR3 runs to 15 residues. The chain's CDR3 is CASSVRQAPNEKLFF. The CDR3 nucleotides read TGTGCCAGCAGTGTCAGACAGGCACCTAATGAAAAACTGTTTTTT.

Written as DNA, the CDR3 is TGTGCCAGCAGCTCACCTCGGACAGGGCCGGCTTACGAGCAGTACTTC. It translates to CASSSPRTGPAYEQYF. The chain uses TRBV7-9 and TRBJ2-7; 8 bases are shared with TRBD1. The CDR3 covers 16 residues. The ends lost 4 bases at V and 4 bases at J; junction bases unmatched: 12. Germline CDR1 SEHNR, CDR2 FQNEAQ (reference sequence).

V usage is TRBV5-8 and J usage is TRBJ2-7; D not certain. V lost 7 bases to trimming and J lost 0 bases, with 8 bases between them. The CDR3 runs to 12 residues. Germline V lookup: CDR1 SGHTS, CDR2 YDEGEE. The CDR3 sequence: CASAGFSYEQYF. The DNA for the CDR3 is TGTGCCAGCGCCGGGTTCTCCTACGAGCAGTACTTC.

The chain recombines TRBV19 with TRBJ2-1, with TRBD1 as a possible D gene (5 bases). Per germline, CDR1 LNHDA and CDR2 SQIVND (reference sequence). The V gene lost 6 bases and the J gene lost 9 bases, with 6 bases spanning the gap. CDR3 length equals 10 residues. CDR3 in amino acids: CASRGLEQFF. DNA for the CDR3: TGTGCCAGTAGGGGGCTTGAGCAGTTCTTC.